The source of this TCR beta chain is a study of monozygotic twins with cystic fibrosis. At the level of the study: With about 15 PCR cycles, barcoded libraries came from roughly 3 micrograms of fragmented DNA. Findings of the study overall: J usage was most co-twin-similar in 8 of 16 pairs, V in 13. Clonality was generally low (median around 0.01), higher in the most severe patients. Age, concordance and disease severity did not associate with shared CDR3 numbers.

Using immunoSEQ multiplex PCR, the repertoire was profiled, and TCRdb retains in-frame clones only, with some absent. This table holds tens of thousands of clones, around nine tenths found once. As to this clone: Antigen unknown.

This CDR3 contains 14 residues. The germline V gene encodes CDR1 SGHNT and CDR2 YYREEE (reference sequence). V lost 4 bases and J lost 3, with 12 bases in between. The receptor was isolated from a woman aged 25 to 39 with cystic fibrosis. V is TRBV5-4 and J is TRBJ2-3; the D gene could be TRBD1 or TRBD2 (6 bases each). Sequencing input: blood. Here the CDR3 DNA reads TGTGCCAGCAGCCCGATAGGGGGGACAGATACGCAGTATTTT. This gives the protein CASSPIGGTDTQYF.